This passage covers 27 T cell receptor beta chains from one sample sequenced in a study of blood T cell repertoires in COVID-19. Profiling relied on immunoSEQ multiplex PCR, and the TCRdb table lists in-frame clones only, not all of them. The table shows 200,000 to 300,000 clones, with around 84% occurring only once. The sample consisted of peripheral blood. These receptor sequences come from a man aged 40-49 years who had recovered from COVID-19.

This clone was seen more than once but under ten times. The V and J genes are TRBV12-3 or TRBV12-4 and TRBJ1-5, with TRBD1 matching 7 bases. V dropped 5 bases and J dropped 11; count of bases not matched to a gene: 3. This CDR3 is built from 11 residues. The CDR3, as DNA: TGTGCCAGCAGTCTTACAGGGGCCCAGCATTTT. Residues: CASSLTGAQHF.

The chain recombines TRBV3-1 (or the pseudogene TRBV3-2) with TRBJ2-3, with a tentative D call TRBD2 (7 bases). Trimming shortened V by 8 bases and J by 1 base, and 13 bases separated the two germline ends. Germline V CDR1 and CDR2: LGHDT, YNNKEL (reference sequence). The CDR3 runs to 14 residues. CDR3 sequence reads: CASRLGGGTDTQYF. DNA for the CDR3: TGTGCCAGCCGGTTAGGGGGGGGCACAGATACGCAGTATTTT.

The CDR3 region is CASSQTRDYGYTF. In DNA form, the CDR3 reads TGTGCCAGCAGCCAAACCAGGGACTATGGCTACACCTTC. This sequence joins TRBV3-1 (or the pseudogene TRBV3-2) and TRBJ1-2, with D possibly TRBD1 on 5 matching bases. The CDR3 has 13 residues. Germline V gene data show CDR1 as LGHDT and CDR2 as YNNKEL (reference sequence). V was trimmed by 2 bases and J by 3 bases, leaving 7 bases between them.

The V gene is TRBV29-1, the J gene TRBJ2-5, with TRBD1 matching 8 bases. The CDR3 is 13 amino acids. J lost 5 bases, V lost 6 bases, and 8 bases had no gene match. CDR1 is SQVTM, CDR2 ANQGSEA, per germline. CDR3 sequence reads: CSVWDRTWETQYF. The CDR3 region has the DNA TGCAGCGTCTGGGACAGGACGTGGGAGACCCAGTACTTC.

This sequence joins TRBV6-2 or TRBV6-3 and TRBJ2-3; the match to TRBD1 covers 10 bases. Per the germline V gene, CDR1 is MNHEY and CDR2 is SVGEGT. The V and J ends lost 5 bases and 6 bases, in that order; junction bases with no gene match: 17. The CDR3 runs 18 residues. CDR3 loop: CASSPRRAGTGEGDTQYF. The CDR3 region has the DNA TGTGCCAGCAGTCCGCGAAGGGCCGGGACAGGGGAAGGCGATACGCAGTATTTT.

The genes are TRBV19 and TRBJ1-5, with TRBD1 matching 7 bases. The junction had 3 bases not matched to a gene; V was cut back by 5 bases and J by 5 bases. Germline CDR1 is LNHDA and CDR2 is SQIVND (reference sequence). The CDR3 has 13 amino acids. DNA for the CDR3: TGTGCCAGTAGTCAGGGGGTTTATCAGCCCCAGCATTTT. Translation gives CASSQGVYQPQHF.

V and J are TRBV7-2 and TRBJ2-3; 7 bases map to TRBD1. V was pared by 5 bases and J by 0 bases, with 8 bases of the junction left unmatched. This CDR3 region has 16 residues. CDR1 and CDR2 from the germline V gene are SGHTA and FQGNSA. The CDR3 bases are TGTGCCAGCAGCCCGAACCCAGGGGGTAGCACAGATACGCAGTATTTT. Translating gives CASSPNPGGSTDTQYF.

CDR3 sequence: CASSVDLAPHEQYF. CDR3 coding DNA: TGTGCCAGCAGCGTAGATCTGGCCCCTCACGAGCAGTACTTC. The genes are TRBV9 and TRBJ2-7, with unresolved D. The CDR3 has 14 amino acids. Germline V gene lookup returns CDR1 SGDLS and CDR2 YYNGEE. Trimming removed 0 bases at V and 5 bases at J, with 12 bases between.

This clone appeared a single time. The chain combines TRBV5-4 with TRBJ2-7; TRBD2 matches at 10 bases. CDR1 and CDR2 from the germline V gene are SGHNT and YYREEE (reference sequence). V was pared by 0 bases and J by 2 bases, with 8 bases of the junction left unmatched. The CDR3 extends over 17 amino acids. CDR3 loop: CASSLALTSGDTYEQYF. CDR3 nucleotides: TGTGCCAGCAGCTTGGCTTTAACTAGCGGGGATACCTACGAGCAGTACTTC.

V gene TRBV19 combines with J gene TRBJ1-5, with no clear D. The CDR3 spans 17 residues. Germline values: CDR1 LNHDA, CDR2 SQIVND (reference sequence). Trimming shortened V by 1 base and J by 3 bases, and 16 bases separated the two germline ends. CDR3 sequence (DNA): TGTGCCAGTAGTATAGGAACACCCCGGAGCCTCAATCAGCCCCAGCATTTT. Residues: CASSIGTPRSLNQPQHF.

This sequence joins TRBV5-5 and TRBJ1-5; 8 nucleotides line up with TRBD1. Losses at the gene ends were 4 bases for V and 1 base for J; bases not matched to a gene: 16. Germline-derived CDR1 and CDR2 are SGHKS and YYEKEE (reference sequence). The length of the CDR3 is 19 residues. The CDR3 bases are TGTGCCAGCAGCACAAGACAGGGGCCCATGGGGGCCAGCAATCAGCCCCAGCATTTT. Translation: CASSTRQGPMGASNQPQHF.

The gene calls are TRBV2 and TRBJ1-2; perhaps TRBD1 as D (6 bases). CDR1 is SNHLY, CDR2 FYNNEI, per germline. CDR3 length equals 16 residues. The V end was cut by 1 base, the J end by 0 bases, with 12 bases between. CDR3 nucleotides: TGTGCCAGCAGTGAAGGGCAGGGGCGTTCTAACTATGGCTACACCTTC. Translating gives CASSEGQGRSNYGYTF.

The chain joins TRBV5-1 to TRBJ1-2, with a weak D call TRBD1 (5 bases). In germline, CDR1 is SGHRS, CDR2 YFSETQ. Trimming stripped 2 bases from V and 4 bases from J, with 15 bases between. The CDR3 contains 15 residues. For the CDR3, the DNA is TGCGCCAGCAGCTTAGGGGAGGGCTTGAGCTATGGCTACACCTTC. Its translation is CASSLGEGLSYGYTF.

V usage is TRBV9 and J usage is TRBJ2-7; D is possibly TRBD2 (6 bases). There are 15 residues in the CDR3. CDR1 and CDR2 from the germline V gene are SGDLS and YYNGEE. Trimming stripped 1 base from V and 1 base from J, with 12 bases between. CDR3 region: CASSVTGASSYEQYF. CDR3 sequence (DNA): TGTGCCAGCAGCGTAACGGGAGCTAGTTCCTACGAGCAGTACTTC. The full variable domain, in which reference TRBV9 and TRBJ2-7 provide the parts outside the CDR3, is DSGVTQTPKHLITATGQRVTLRCSPRSGDLSVYWYQQSLDQGLQFLIQYYNGEERAKGNILERFSAQQFPDLHSELNLSSLELGDSALYFCASSVTGASSYEQYFGPGTRLTVT.

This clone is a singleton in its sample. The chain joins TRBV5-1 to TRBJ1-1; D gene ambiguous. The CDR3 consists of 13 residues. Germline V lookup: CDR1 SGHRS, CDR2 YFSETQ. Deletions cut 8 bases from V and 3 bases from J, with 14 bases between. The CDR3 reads CASRVGEHTEAFF. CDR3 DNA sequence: TGCGCCAGTAGAGTTGGGGAGCACACTGAAGCTTTCTTT.

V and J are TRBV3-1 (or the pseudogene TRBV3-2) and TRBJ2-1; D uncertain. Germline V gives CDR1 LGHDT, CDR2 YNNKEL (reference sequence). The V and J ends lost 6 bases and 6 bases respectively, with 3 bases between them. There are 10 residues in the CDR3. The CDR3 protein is CASRSNEQFF. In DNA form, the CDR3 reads TGTGCCAGCAGGAGCAATGAGCAGTTCTTC.

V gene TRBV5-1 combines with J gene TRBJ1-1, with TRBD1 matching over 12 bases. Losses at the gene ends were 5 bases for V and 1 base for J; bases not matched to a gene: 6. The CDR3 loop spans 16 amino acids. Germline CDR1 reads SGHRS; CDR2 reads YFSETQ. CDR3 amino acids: CASRLGTGGGNTEAFF. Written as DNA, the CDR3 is TGCGCCAGCAGACTCGGGACAGGGGGCGGGAACACTGAAGCTTTCTTT. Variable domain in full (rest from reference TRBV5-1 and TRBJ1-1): KAGVTQTPRYLIKTRGQQVTLSCSPISGHRSVSWYQQTPGQGLQFLFEYFSETQRNKGNFPGRFSGRQFSNSRSEMNVSTLELGDSALYLCASRLGTGGGNTEAFFGQGTRLTVV.

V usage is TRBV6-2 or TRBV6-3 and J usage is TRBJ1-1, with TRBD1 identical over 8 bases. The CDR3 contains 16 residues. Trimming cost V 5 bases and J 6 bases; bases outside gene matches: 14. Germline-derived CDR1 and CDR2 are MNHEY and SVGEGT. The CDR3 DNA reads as TGTGCCAGCAGTACCCTCTTTGGGCAGGGGGCCTCTGAAGCTTTCTTT. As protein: CASSTLFGQGASEAFF.

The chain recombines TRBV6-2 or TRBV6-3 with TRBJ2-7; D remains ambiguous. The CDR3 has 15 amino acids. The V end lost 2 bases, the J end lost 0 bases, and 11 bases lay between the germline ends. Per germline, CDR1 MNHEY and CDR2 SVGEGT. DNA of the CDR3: TGTGCCAGCAGTTACGCCCAGAACCCCTCCTACGAGCAGTACTTC. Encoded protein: CASSYAQNPSYEQYF.

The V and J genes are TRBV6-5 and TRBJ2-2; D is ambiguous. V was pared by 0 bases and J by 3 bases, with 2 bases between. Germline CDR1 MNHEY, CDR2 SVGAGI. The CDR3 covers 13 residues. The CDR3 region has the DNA TGTGCCAGCAGTTACTCCTACACCGGGGAGCTGTTTTTT. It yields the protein CASSYSYTGELFF.

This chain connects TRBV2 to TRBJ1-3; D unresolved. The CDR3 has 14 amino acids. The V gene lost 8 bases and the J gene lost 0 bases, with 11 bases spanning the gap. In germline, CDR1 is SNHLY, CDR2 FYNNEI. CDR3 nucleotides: TGTGCCAGCCGGAGGGTGGTCTCTGGAAACACCATATATTTT. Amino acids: CASRRVVSGNTIYF.

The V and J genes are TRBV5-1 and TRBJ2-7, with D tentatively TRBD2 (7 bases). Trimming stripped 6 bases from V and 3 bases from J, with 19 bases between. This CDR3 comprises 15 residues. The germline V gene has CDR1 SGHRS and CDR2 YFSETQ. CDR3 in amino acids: CASNDGGGAFYEQYF. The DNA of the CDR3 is TGCGCCAGCAATGACGGCGGGGGCGCTTTCTACGAGCAGTACTTC.

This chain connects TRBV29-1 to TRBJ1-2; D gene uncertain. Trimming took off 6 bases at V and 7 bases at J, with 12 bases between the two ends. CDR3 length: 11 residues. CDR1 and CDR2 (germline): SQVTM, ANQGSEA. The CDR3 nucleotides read TGCAGCGTCGCCGGCGGCGGTGGCTACACCTTC. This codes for CSVAGGGGYTF.

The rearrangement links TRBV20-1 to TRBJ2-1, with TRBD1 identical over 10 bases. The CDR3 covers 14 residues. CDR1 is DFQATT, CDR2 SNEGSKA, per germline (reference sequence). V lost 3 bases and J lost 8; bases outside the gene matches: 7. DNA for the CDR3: TGCAGTGCTAGTAGACAGGGGGCGGCCTATGAGCAGTTCTTC. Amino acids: CSASRQGAAYEQFF.

CDR3 coding DNA: TGTGCCAGCAGTCGTGGGACTAGCGGGAGCTCCTACGAGCAGTACTTC. Translating gives CASSRGTSGSSYEQYF. This rearrangement joins TRBV6-6 to TRBJ2-7; the match to TRBD2 covers 14 bases. V was pared by 5 bases and J by 0 bases, with 3 bases of the junction left unmatched. In germline, CDR1 is MNHNY, CDR2 SVGAGI (reference sequence). The CDR3 is made up of 16 amino acids.

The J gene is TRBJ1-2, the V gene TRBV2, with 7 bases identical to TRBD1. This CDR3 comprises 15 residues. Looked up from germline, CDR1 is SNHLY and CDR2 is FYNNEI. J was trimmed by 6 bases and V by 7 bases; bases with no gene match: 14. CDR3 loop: CASTPESQGINGYTF. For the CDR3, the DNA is TGTGCCAGCACCCCCGAGTCACAGGGGATCAATGGCTACACCTTC.

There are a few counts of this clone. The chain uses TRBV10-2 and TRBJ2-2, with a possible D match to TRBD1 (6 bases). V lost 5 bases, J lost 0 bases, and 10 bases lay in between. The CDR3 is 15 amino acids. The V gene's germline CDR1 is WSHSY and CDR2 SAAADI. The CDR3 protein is CASSSGGSNTGELFF. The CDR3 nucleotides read TGCGCCAGCAGTAGTGGGGGCTCGAACACCGGGGAGCTGTTTTTT.